A selection of T cell receptor beta chains follows, all from one sample in a study of identical twins. TCRdb re-called the 5' RACE reads with MiXCR, one entry per CDR3 protein. The sample holds 600,000 to 700,000 distinct CDR3 sequences, less than 25% seen once. These sequences were also reported in another study, on T cells expressing NK-cell markers.

The sequenced material came from PBMCs. These receptors came from a woman aged 18-29 years in good health. The CDR3 runs from the conserved cysteine through the conserved F or W. D genes are given only for firm matches. For some rows the clone size is stated as once, few or many, or as a class when expanded; others skip it.

CDR3: CASSATISGGAQTQYF
DNA: TGCGCCAGCAGTGCAACAATTAGCGGGGGGGCCCAGACCCAGTACTTC
D: TRBD2
J: TRBJ2-5
size: many
length: 16
V: TRBV5-1

CDR3: CASSTILASGTGELFF
DNA: TGTGCCAGCAGTACTATACTAGCGAGTGGGACCGGGGAGCTGTTTTTT
D: TRBD2
J: TRBJ2-2
size: few
length: 16
V: TRBV6-5

CDR3: CASSPRTGLYEQYF
DNA: TGTGCCAGCAGTCCCCGGACAGGGCTCTACGAGCAGTACTTC
D: TRBD1
J: TRBJ2-7
size: many
length: 14
V: TRBV27

CDR3: CASSQGLARYYEQYF
DNA: TGTGCCAGCAGTCAGGGACTAGCGAGGTACTACGAGCAGTACTTC
D: TRBD2
J: TRBJ2-7
size: few
length: 15
V: TRBV12-3/TRBV12-4

CDR3: CAISDTGRETQYF
DNA: TGTGCCATCAGTGACACGGGGAGAGAGACCCAGTACTTC
D: .
J: TRBJ2-5
size: many
length: 13
V: TRBV10-3

CDR3: CASTRTGSYEQYF
DNA: TGCGCCAGCACCCGGACAGGCTCCTACGAGCAGTACTTC
D: TRBD1
J: TRBJ2-7
size: few
length: 13
V: TRBV5-1

CDR3: CSARGGVGRIYGYTF
DNA: TGCAGTGCTAGAGGGGGGGTAGGCCGGATCTATGGCTACACCTTC
D: .
J: TRBJ1-2
size: few
length: 15
V: TRBV20-1

CDR3: CASSQNGATQYF
DNA: TGTGCCAGCAGCCAAAACGGGGCGACGCAGTACTTC
D: .
J: TRBJ2-7
size: few
length: 12
V: TRBV7-9

CDR3: CASSPQDTYTQYF
DNA: TGTGCCAGCTCACCACAGGATACCTATACGCAGTATTTT
D: .
J: TRBJ2-3
size: few
length: 13
V: TRBV18

CDR3: CASSAVQTNTGELFF
DNA: TGCGCCAGCAGCGCCGTACAGACGAACACCGGGGAGCTGTTTTTT
D: .
J: TRBJ2-2
size: .
length: 15
V: TRBV5-1

CDR3: CASSLYYAGTAYNEQFF
DNA: TGCGCCAGCAGCTTGTACTACGCGGGGACAGCATACAATGAGCAGTTCTTC
D: .
J: TRBJ2-1
size: few
length: 17
V: TRBV5-1

CDR3: CASSVRGTGGNTGELFF
DNA: TGTGCCAGCAGCGTGAGGGGGACAGGGGGAAACACCGGGGAGCTGTTTTTT
D: TRBD1
J: TRBJ2-2
size: many
length: 17
V: TRBV9

CDR3: CASSVAAGGYGYTF
DNA: TGTGCCAGCAGCGTAGCGGCAGGGGGCTATGGCTACACCTTC
D: TRBD1
J: TRBJ1-2
size: few
length: 14
V: TRBV9

CDR3: CASGGGTGIYEQYF
DNA: TGTGCTAGTGGCGGAGGGACAGGGATTTACGAGCAGTACTTC
D: TRBD1
J: TRBJ2-7
size: .
length: 14
V: TRBV12-5

CDR3: CASSQEMPEQFF
DNA: TGTGCCAGCAGCCAAGAGATGCCTGAGCAGTTCTTC
D: .
J: TRBJ2-1
size: .
length: 12
V: TRBV14

CDR3: CASSYPPESAYEQYF
DNA: TGTGCCAGCAGTTACCCTCCGGAATCAGCCTACGAGCAGTACTTC
D: .
J: TRBJ2-7
size: few
length: 15
V: TRBV6-5

CDR3: CASSDTREGGDTQYF
DNA: TGCGCCAGCAGTGATACGCGGGAGGGAGGGGATACGCAGTATTTT
D: TRBD2
J: TRBJ2-3
size: .
length: 15
V: TRBV10-1

CDR3: CASSITGYTDTQYF
DNA: TGTGCCAGCAGTATCACAGGGTATACAGATACGCAGTATTTT
D: .
J: TRBJ2-3
size: few
length: 14
V: TRBV12-3/TRBV12-4

CDR3: CAISEFEGGKAYEQYF
DNA: TGTGCCATCAGTGAGTTCGAAGGGGGCAAGGCCTACGAGCAGTACTTC
D: TRBD1
J: TRBJ2-7
size: few
length: 16
V: TRBV10-3

CDR3: CASSRGQLGEQFF
DNA: TGTGCCAGCTCACGGGGACAGCTTGGCGAGCAGTTCTTC
D: TRBD1
J: TRBJ2-1
size: .
length: 13
V: TRBV18

CDR3: CASSRPGQGNTDTQYF
DNA: TGTGCCAGCAGCCGACCGGGACAGGGGAACACAGATACGCAGTATTTT
D: TRBD1
J: TRBJ2-3
size: few
length: 16
V: TRBV12-3/TRBV12-4

CDR3: CASSSQRGLLVGPQFF
DNA: TGTGCCAGCAGCTCTCAGCGGGGGCTCCTAGTAGGGCCCCAGTTCTTC
D: TRBD2
J: TRBJ2-1
size: .
length: 16
V: TRBV7-2

CDR3: CASSVGGRGEVNEQFF
DNA: TGTGCCAGCAGCGTAGGAGGGCGGGGTGAGGTCAATGAGCAGTTCTTC
D: .
J: TRBJ2-1
size: .
length: 16
V: TRBV9

CDR3: CASSAELGLGYTF
DNA: TGTGCCAGCAGCGCCGAGTTGGGGCTTGGCTACACCTTC
D: .
J: TRBJ1-2
size: .
length: 13
V: TRBV9

CDR3: CASSSYRGRNEQFF
DNA: TGTGCCAGCAGTTCCTACAGGGGGAGGAATGAGCAGTTCTTC
D: TRBD1
J: TRBJ2-1
size: few
length: 14
V: TRBV6-5

CDR3: CSARMAGLYEQYF
DNA: TGCAGTGCCAGGATGGCAGGTCTCTACGAGCAGTACTTC
D: .
J: TRBJ2-7
size: .
length: 13
V: TRBV20-1

CDR3: CASSQIGREEREQFF
DNA: TGTGCCAGCAGCCAAATCGGGCGGGAGGAAAGGGAGCAGTTCTTC
D: TRBD2
J: TRBJ2-1
size: .
length: 15
V: TRBV4-2

CDR3: CSARDGGLLTNEQFF
DNA: TGCAGTGCTAGAGATGGAGGACTTCTGACCAATGAGCAGTTCTTC
D: .
J: TRBJ2-1
size: few
length: 15
V: TRBV20-1

CDR3: CASSRPGTGGLGEQYF
DNA: TGTGCCAGCTCACGACCCGGGACAGGGGGCCTTGGCGAGCAGTACTTC
D: TRBD1
J: TRBJ2-7
size: few
length: 16
V: TRBV18

CDR3: CASSLATGDGYTF
DNA: TGTGCCAGCAGCTTAGCGACAGGGGATGGCTACACCTTC
D: TRBD1
J: TRBJ1-2
size: few
length: 13
V: TRBV7-9

CDR3: CASSGGGLGLTNTGELFF
DNA: TGTGCCAGCAGCGGGGGTGGGTTGGGACTAACGAACACCGGGGAGCTGTTTTTT
D: TRBD2
J: TRBJ2-2
size: .
length: 18
V: TRBV9

CDR3: CSAKLDGNSNQPQHF
DNA: TGCAGTGCGAAACTAGACGGGAATAGCAATCAGCCCCAGCATTTT
D: .
J: TRBJ1-5
size: .
length: 15
V: TRBV20-1

CDR3: CASSLDRVEAFF
DNA: TGCGCCAGCAGCTTGGACCGAGTAGAAGCTTTCTTT
D: .
J: TRBJ1-1
size: .
length: 12
V: TRBV5-1

CDR3: CASSLRLVWEQFF
DNA: TGTGCCAGCAGCCTGAGGCTAGTCTGGGAGCAGTTCTTC
D: .
J: TRBJ2-1
size: once
length: 13
V: TRBV5-6

CDR3: CASRGTSESPLHF
DNA: TGCGCCAGCCGGGGTACCTCAGAATCACCCCTCCACTTT
D: .
J: TRBJ1-6
size: few
length: 13
V: TRBV5-1

CDR3: CASIRSGRAEETQYF
DNA: TGTGCCAGCATACGGAGCGGGAGGGCCGAAGAGACCCAGTACTTC
D: .
J: TRBJ2-5
size: few
length: 15
V: TRBV21-1

CDR3: CSVPIAGPRLGGETQYF
DNA: TGCAGCGTTCCGATAGCGGGACCTCGGTTAGGGGGAGAGACCCAGTACTTC
D: TRBD2
J: TRBJ2-5
size: .
length: 17
V: TRBV29-1

CDR3: CASSFPGDTEAFF
DNA: TGTGCCAGCAGCTTCCCAGGGGACACTGAAGCTTTCTTT
D: .
J: TRBJ1-1
size: many
length: 13
V: TRBV7-9

CDR3: CASTSRGTKNTEAFF
DNA: TGTGCCAGCACCTCGCGGGGCACGAAGAACACTGAAGCTTTCTTT
D: .
J: TRBJ1-1
size: many
length: 15
V: TRBV7-9

CDR3: CASSPRDAQNTEAFF
DNA: TGTGCCAGCAGCCCCCGGGACGCCCAGAACACTGAAGCTTTCTTT
D: .
J: TRBJ1-1
size: .
length: 15
V: TRBV9

CDR3: CSALAGEANEKLFF
DNA: TGCAGTGCCCTCGCAGGGGAAGCTAATGAAAAACTGTTTTTT
D: .
J: TRBJ1-4
size: many
length: 14
V: TRBV20-1

CDR3: CASSTGRANYGYTF
DNA: TGTGCCAGCTCTACTGGCAGAGCTAACTATGGCTACACCTTC
D: .
J: TRBJ1-2
size: once
length: 14
V: TRBV6-1

CDR3: CASSLGGLVTDTQYF
DNA: TGTGCCAGCAGTTTGGGGGGACTAGTCACAGATACGCAGTATTTT
D: TRBD2
J: TRBJ2-3
size: .
length: 15
V: TRBV12-3/TRBV12-4

CDR3: CSARGGHLSYNEQFF
DNA: TGCAGTGCTAGGGGGGGACACTTATCCTACAATGAGCAGTTCTTC
D: .
J: TRBJ2-1
size: .
length: 15
V: TRBV20-1

CDR3: CASSLETGGIQETQYF
DNA: TGTGCCAGCAGCTTAGAGACAGGAGGCATCCAAGAGACCCAGTACTTC
D: .
J: TRBJ2-5
size: few
length: 16
V: TRBV7-9

CDR3: CASSETLGSPLHF
DNA: TGTGCCAGCAGTGAGACCCTGGGGTCACCCCTCCACTTT
D: .
J: TRBJ1-6
size: few
length: 13
V: TRBV2

CDR3: CSVERNYGYTF
DNA: TGCAGCGTTGAAAGGAATTACGGCTACACCTTC
D: .
J: TRBJ1-2
size: few
length: 11
V: TRBV29-1

CDR3: CSATTGTRSEAFF
DNA: TGCAGTGCAACGACCGGGACACGGTCTGAAGCTTTCTTT
D: .
J: TRBJ1-1
size: .
length: 13
V: TRBV20-1

CDR3: CASSLNGLAASYNEQFF
DNA: TGTGCCAGCAGCTTAAACGGACTAGCGGCCTCCTACAATGAGCAGTTCTTC
D: TRBD2
J: TRBJ2-1
size: .
length: 17
V: TRBV7-2

CDR3: CASSLTGQGAPYEQYF
DNA: TGCGCCAGCAGCCTAACGGGACAGGGGGCCCCCTACGAGCAGTACTTC
D: TRBD1
J: TRBJ2-7
size: .
length: 16
V: TRBV5-1

CDR3: CASSVGGAASPLHF
DNA: TGTGCCAGCAGTGTCGGGGGGGCCGCCTCACCCCTCCACTTT
D: .
J: TRBJ1-6
size: .
length: 14
V: TRBV6-1

CDR3: CSVRTSGSYEQYF
DNA: TGCAGTGTCAGGACTAGCGGCTCCTACGAGCAGTACTTC
D: TRBD2
J: TRBJ2-7
size: many
length: 13
V: TRBV20-1

CDR3: CASSLSRQRNTEAFF
DNA: TGTGCCAGCAGTCTGTCCCGACAGAGGAACACTGAAGCTTTCTTT
D: .
J: TRBJ1-1
size: .
length: 15
V: TRBV27

CDR3: CASSPRTRPYEQYF
DNA: TGTGCCAGCAGCCCACGGACTAGGCCCTACGAGCAGTACTTC
D: TRBD2
J: TRBJ2-7
size: few
length: 14
V: TRBV13